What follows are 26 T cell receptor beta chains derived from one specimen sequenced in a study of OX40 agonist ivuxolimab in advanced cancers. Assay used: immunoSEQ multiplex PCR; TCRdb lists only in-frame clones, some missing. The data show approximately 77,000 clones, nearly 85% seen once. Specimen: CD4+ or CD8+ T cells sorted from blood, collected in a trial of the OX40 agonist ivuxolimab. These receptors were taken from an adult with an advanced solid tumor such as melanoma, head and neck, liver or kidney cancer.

CDR3 sequence reads: CASSGLAGDNEQFF. Here the CDR3 DNA reads TGTGCCAGCAGTGGACTAGCGGGTGACAATGAGCAGTTCTTC. This chain links TRBV2 with TRBJ2-1, with 10 positions matching TRBD2. CDR1 SNHLY and CDR2 FYNNEI come from the germline V gene. The CDR3 covers 14 residues. With V trimmed by 4 bases and J by 5 bases, 2 bases remained unmatched.

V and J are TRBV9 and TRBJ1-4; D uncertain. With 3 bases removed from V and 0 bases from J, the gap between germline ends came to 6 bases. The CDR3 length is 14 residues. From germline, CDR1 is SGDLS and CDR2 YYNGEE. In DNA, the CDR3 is TGTGCCAGCAGCGACGGAGCAACTAATGAAAAACTGTTTTTT. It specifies CASSDGATNEKLFF.

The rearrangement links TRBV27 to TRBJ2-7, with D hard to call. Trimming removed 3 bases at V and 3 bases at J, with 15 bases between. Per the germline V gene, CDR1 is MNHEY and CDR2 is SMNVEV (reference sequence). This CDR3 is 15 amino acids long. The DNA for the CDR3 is TGTGCCAGCAGTTTCGTCCAGACCCGTCACTACGAGCAGTACTTC. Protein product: CASSFVQTRHYEQYF.

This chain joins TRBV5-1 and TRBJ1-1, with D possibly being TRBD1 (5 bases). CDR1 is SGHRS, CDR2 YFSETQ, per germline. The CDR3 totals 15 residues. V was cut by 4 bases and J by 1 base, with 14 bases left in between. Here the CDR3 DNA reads TGCGCCAGCAGCCCCAGTGTAGGGGAGAACACTGAAGCTTTCTTT. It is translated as CASSPSVGENTEAFF.

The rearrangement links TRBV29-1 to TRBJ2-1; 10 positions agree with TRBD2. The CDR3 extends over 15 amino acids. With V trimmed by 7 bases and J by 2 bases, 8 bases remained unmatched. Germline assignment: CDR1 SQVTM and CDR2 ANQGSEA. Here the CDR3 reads CSGIKLAGPYNEQFF. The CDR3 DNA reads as TGCAGCGGTATAAAACTAGCGGGGCCCTACAATGAGCAGTTCTTC.

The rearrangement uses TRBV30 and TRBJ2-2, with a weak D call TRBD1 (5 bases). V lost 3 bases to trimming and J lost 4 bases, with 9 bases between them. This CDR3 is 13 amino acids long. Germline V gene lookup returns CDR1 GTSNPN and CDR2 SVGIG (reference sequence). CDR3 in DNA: TGTGCCTGGAGGTTCAGGGCCACCGGGGAGCTGTTTTTT. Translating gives CAWRFRATGELFF.

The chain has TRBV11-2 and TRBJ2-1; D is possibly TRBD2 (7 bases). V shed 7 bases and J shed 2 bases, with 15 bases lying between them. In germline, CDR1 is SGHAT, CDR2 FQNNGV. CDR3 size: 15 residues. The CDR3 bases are TGTGCCAGCACCAAAGGGGGAGGGACCTACAATGAGCAGTTCTTC. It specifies CASTKGGGTYNEQFF.

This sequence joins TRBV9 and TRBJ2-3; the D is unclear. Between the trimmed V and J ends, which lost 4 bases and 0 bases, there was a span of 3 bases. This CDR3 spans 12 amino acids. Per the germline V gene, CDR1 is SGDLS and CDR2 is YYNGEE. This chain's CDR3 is CASSPSTDTQYF. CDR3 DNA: TGTGCCAGCAGCCCAAGCACAGATACGCAGTATTTT.

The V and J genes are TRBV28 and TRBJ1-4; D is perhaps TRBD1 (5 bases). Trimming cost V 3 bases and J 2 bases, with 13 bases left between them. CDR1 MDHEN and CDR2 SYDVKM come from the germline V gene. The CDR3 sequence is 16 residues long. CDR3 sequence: CASSFLLPGTNEKLFF. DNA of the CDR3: TGTGCCAGCAGTTTCTTATTGCCAGGGACTAATGAAAAACTGTTTTTT.

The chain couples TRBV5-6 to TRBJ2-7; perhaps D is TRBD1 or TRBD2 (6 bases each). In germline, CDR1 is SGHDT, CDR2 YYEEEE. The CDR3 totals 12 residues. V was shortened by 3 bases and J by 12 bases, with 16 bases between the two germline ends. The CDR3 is CASSWGDTQPYF. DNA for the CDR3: TGTGCCAGCAGCTGGGGGGACACCCAGCCGTACTTC. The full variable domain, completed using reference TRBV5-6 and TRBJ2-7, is DAGVTQSPTHLIKTRGQQVTLRCSPKSGHDTVSWYQQALGQGPQFIFQYYEEEERQRGNFPDRFSGHQFPNYSSELNVNALLLGDSALYLCASSWGDTQPYFGPGTRLTVT.

Here the CDR3 DNA reads TGTGCCTGGAGTCGAGGGGGTAGCAATCAGCCCCAGCATTTT. This sequence encodes CAWSRGGSNQPQHF. V gene TRBV30 combines with J gene TRBJ1-5, with TRBD1 as a possible D gene (6 bases). Trimming removed 2 bases at V and 0 bases at J, with 8 bases between. Germline CDR1 reads GTSNPN; CDR2 reads SVGIG (reference sequence). CDR3 length: 14 residues.

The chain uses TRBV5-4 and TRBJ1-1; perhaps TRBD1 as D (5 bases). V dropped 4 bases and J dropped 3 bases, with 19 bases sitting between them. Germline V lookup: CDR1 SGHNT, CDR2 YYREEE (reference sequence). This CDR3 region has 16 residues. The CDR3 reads CASSLLTSGGDTEAFF. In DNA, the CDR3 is TGTGCCAGCAGCCTGTTAACTTCCGGGGGAGACACTGAAGCTTTCTTT. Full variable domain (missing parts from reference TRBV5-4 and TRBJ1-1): ETGVTQSPTHLIKTRGQQVTLRCSSQSGHNTVSWYQQALGQGPQFIFQYYREEENGRGNFPPRFSGLQFPNYSSELNVNALELDDSALYLCASSLLTSGGDTEAFFGQGTRLTVV.

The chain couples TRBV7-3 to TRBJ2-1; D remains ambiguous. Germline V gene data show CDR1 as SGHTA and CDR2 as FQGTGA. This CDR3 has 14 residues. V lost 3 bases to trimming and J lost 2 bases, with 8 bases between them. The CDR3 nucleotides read TGTGCCAGCAGCTTTGGGGATCCCTACAATGAGCAGTTCTTC. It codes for CASSFGDPYNEQFF.

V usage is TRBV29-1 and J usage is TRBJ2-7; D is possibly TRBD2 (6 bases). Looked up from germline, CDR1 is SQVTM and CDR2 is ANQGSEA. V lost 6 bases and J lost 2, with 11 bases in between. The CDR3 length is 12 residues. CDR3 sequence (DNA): TGCAGCGTCGGGGCGGGGACCTACGAGCAGTACTTC. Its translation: CSVGAGTYEQYF.

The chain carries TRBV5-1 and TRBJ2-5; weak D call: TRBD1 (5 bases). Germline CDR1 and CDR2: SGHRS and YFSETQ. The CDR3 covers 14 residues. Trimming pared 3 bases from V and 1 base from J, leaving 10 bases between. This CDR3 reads CASSWGSLQETQYF. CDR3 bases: TGCGCCAGCAGCTGGGGCAGCCTCCAAGAGACCCAGTACTTC.

CDR3: CASSLFSWRGAFLETQYF. The CDR3 DNA is TGTGCCAGCAGCTTATTTTCGTGGCGGGGGGCGTTTTTGGAGACCCAGTACTTC. This chain uses TRBV11-2 with TRBJ2-5; TRBD2 matches at 8 bases. The CDR3 sequence is 18 residues long. The ends lost 2 bases at V and 5 bases at J; junction bases unmatched: 16. The germline gives CDR1 SGHAT, CDR2 FQNNGV.

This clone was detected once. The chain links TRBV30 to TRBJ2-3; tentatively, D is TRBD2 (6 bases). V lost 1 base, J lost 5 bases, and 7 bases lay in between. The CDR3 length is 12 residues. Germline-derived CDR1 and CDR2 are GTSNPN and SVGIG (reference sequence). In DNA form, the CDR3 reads TGTGCCTGGAGTGACGGGGGAGATACGCAGTATTTT. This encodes CAWSDGGDTQYF.

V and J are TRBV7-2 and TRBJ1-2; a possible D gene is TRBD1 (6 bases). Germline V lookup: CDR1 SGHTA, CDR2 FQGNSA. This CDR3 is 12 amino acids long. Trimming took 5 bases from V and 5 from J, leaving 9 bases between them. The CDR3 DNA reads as TGTGCCAGCAGCGTGGACAGATATGGCTACACCTTC. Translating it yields CASSVDRYGYTF. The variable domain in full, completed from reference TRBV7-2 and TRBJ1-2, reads GAGVSQSPSNKVTEKGKDVELRCDPISGHTALYWYRQSLGQGLEFLIYFQGNSAPDKSGLPSDRFSAERTGGSVSTLTIQRTQQEDSAVYLCASSVDRYGYTFGSGTRLTVV.

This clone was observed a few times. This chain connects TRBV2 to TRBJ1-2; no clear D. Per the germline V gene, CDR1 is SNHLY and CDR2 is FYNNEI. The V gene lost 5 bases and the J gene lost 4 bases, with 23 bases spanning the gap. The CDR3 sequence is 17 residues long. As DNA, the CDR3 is TGTGCCAGCAGTCCTCGGTATGAGGCCTACCACTTCTATGGCTACACCTTC. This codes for CASSPRYEAYHFYGYTF.

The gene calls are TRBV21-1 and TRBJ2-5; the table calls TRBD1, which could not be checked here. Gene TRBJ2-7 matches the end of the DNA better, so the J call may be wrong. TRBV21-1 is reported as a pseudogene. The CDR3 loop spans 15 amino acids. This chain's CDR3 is CASSMGWTSSYEQYF. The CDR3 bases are TGTGCCAGCAGCATGGGATGGACATCTTCCTACGAGCAGTACTTC.

CDR3 DNA sequence: TGTGCCAGCAGCGGGGAGTGGCCGGGACATGACCTCTACGAGCAGTACTTC. This translates into CASSGEWPGHDLYEQYF. The V and J genes are TRBV5-5 and TRBJ2-7; a weak D match, TRBD1 (6 bases). The CDR3 extends over 17 amino acids. V was trimmed by 4 bases and J by 3 bases, leaving 23 bases between them. Germline V CDR1 and CDR2: SGHKS, YYEKEE (reference sequence).

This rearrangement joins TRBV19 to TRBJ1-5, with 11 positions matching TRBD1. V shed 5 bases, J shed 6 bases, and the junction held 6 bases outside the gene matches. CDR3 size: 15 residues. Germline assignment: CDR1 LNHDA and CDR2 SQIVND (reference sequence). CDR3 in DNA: TGTGCCAGTAGTCCGGGACAGGGGGTTTTTCAGCCCCAGCATTTT. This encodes CASSPGQGVFQPQHF.

The CDR3 loop reads CASSLDPQPNTEAFF. CDR3 nucleotide sequence: TGCGCCAGCAGCTTGGATCCGCAGCCGAACACTGAAGCTTTCTTT. This rearrangement joins TRBV5-1 to TRBJ1-1; D is ambiguous. Trimming left V 0 bases short and J 1 base short, with 10 bases between. Germline CDR1 and CDR2: SGHRS and YFSETQ. This CDR3 is 15 amino acids long.

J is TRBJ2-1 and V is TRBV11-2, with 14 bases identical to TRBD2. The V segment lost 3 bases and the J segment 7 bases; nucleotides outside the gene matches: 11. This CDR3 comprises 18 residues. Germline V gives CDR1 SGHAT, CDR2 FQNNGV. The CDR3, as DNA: TGTGCCAGCAGCTTGGGGACTAGCGGGAGAAGAAGAGGAAATGAGCAGTTCTTC. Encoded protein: CASSLGTSGRRRGNEQFF.

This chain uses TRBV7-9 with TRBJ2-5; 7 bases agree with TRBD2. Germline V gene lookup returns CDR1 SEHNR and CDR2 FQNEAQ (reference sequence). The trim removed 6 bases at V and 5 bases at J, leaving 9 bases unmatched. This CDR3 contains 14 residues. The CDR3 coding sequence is TGTGCCAGCAGTCTCCGGGGGGATAGGGAGACCCAGTACTTC. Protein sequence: CASSLRGDRETQYF.

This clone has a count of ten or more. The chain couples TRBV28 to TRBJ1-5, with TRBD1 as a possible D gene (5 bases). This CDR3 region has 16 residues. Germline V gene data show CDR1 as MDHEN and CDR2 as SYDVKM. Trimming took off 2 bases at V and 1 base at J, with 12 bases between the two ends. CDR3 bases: TGTGCCAGCAGTTTAAACCGACAGATAAGCAATCAGCCCCAGCATTTT. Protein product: CASSLNRQISNQPQHF.